This record concerns one T cell receptor (beta chain) sequence. One entry per CDR3 protein results from TCRdb running MiXCR on the multiplex PCR reads. The sample includes approximately 280,000 distinct CDR3 sequences, 30% seen only once; the top ten take around 1%. This sample is drawn from a study of breast tumors, draining lymph nodes, adjacent tissues. Samples came from axillary lymph nodes draining the breast cancer. V shed 7 bases and J shed 7 bases, with 13 bases lying between them. CDR1 and CDR2 (germline): SEHNR, FQNEAQ (reference sequence). CDR3 length equals 12 residues. This TCR was recovered from a female donor with breast cancer. Some clones in this sample may be carry-over from other donors' samples. The rearrangement joins TRBV7-9 to TRBJ1-2; possible D gene TRBD1, 5 bases. Source material: axillary lymph node tissue. CDR3 in amino acids: CASTTSGTGYTF. As DNA, the CDR3 is TGTGCCAGCACCACTAGCGGGACTGGCTACACCTTC.